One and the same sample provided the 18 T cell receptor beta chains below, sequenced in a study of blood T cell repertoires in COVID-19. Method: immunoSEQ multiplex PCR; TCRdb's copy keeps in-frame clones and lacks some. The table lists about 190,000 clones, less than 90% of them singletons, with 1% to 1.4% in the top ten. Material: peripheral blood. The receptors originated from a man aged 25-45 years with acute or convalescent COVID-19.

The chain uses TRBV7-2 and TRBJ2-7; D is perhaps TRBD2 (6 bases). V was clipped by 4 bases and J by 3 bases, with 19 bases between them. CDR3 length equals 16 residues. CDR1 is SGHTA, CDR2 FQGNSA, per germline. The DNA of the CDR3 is TGTGCCAGCAGCTCCGCAGGGACTGACTCTCTCTACGAGCAGTACTTC. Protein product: CASSSAGTDSLYEQYF. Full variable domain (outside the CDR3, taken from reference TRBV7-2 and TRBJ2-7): GAGVSQSPSNKVTEKGKDVELRCDPISGHTALYWYRQSLGQGLEFLIYFQGNSAPDKSGLPSDRFSAERTGGSVSTLTIQRTQQEDSAVYLCASSSAGTDSLYEQYFGPGTRLTVT.

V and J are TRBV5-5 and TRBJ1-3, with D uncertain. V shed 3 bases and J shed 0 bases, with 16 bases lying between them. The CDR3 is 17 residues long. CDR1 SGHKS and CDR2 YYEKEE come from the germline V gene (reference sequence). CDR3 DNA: TGTGCCAGCAGCTCGTGGCGGGCAGGACCCTCTGGAAACACCATATATTTT. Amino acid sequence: CASSSWRAGPSGNTIYF.

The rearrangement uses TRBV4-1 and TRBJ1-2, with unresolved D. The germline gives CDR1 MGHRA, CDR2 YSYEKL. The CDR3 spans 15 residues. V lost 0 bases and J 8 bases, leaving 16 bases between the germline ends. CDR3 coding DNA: TGCGCCAGCAGCCAAGAACTGGTGGACGGGAGAGGCTACACCTTC. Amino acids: CASSQELVDGRGYTF.

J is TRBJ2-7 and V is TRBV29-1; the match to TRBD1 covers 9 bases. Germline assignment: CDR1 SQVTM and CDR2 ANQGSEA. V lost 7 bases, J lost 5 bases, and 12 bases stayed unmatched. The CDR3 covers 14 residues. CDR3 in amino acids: CSAARDRAMNEQYF. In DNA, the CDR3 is TGCAGCGCCGCCCGGGACAGGGCTATGAACGAGCAGTACTTC.

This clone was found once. CDR3 residues: CASSPVGASPLHF. DNA of the CDR3: TGCGCCAGCAGCCCTGTAGGGGCTTCACCCCTCCACTTT. The chain employs TRBV5-1 and TRBJ1-6; D is possibly TRBD1 (5 bases). This CDR3 is 13 amino acids long. The V and J ends lost 4 bases and 9 bases respectively, with 11 bases between them. The germline V gene encodes CDR1 SGHRS and CDR2 YFSETQ.

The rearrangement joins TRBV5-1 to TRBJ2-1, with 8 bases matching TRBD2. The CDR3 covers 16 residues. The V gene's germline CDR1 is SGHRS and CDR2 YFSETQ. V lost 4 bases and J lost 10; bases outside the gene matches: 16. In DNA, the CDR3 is TGCGCCAGCAGCCTCGAGGTAATAGCGGGATCCGGGGAGCAGTTCTTC. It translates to CASSLEVIAGSGEQFF.

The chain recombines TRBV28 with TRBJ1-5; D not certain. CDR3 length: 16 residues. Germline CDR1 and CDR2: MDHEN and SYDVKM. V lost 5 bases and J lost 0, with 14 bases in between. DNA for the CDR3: TGTGCCAGCAGTCCTAGACTCTTTCTTAGCAATCAGCCCCAGCATTTT. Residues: CASSPRLFLSNQPQHF.

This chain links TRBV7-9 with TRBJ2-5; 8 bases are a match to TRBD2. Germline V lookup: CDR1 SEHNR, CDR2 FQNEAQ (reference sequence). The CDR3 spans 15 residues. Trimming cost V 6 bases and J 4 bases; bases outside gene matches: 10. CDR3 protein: CASSNPGGASETQYF. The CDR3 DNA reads TGTGCCAGCAGTAATCCCGGGGGGGCCTCAGAGACCCAGTACTTC. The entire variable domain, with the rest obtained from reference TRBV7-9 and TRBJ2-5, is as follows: DTGVSQNPRHKITKRGQNVTFRCDPISEHNRLYWYRQTLGQGPEFLTYFQNEAQLEKSRLLSDRFSAERPKGSFSTLEIQRTEQGDSAMYLCASSNPGGASETQYFGPGTRLLVL.

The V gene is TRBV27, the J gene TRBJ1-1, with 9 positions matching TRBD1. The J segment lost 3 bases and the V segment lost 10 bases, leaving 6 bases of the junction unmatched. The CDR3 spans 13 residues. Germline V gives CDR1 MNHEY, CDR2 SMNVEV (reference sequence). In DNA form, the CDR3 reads TGTGCCACCTGGGACAGGGTCCACACTGAAGCTTTCTTT. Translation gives CATWDRVHTEAFF.

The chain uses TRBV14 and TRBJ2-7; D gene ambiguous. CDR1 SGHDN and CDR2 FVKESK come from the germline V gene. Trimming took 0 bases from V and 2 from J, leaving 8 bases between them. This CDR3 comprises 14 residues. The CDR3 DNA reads TGTGCCAGCAGCCAAGATGCCAGGCCCTACGAGCAGTACTTC. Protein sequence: CASSQDARPYEQYF.

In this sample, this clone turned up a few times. In DNA form, the CDR3 reads TGTGCCAGTAGTGGGGGTGATCAGGGGAATAAGCCCCAGCATTTT. Amino acid sequence: CASSGGDQGNKPQHF. The V gene is TRBV19, the J gene TRBJ1-5; a weak D match, TRBD1 (6 bases). V was trimmed by 5 bases and J by 8 bases, leaving 19 bases between them. CDR3 length equals 15 residues. Germline CDR1 is LNHDA and CDR2 is SQIVND (reference sequence).

This chain's CDR3 is CASSQTSGQETQYF. CDR3 in DNA: TGCGCCAGCAGCCAGACTAGCGGACAAGAGACCCAGTACTTC. This chain connects TRBV4-1 to TRBJ2-5, with 9 bases matching TRBD2. This CDR3 spans 14 amino acids. In germline, CDR1 is MGHRA, CDR2 YSYEKL. The junction had 1 base not matched to a gene; V was cut back by 3 bases and J by 2 bases.

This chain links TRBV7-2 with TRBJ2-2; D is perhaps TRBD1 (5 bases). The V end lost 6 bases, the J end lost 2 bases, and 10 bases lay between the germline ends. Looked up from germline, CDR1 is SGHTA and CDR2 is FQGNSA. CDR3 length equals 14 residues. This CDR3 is CASRGQINTGELFF. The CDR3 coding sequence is TGTGCCAGCAGGGGGCAAATTAACACCGGGGAGCTGTTTTTT.

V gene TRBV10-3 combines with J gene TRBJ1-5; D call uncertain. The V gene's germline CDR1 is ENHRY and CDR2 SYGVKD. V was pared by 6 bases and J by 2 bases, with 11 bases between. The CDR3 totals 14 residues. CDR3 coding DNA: TGTGCCATCAGAGGACTAGGCGGCAATCAGCCCCAGCATTTT. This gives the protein CAIRGLGGNQPQHF.

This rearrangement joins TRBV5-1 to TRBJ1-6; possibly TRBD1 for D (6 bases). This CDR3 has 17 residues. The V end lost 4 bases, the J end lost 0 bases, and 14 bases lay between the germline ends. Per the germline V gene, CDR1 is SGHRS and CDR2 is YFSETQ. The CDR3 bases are TGCGCCAGCAGCGTGCAGGGGCTAGGCTCCTATAATTCACCCCTCCACTTT. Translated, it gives CASSVQGLGSYNSPLHF.

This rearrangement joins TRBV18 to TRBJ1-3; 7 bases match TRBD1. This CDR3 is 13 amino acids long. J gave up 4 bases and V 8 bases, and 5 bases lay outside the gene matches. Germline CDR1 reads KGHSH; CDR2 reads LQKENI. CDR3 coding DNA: TGTGCCAGCGCCGGGACAGAAGGAAACACCATATATTTT. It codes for CASAGTEGNTIYF.

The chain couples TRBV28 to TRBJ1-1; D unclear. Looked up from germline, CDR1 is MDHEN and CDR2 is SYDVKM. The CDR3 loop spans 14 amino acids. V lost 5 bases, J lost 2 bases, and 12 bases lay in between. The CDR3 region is CASSTGAGNTEAFF. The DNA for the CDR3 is TGTGCCAGCAGTACCGGAGCCGGTAACACTGAAGCTTTCTTT.

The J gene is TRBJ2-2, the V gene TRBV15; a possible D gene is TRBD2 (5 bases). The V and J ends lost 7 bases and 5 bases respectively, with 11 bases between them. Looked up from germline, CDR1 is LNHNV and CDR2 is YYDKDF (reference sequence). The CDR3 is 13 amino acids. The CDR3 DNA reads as TGTGCCACCAACGAACCGGGAACCGGGGAGCTGTTTTTT. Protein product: CATNEPGTGELFF.